Following are 5 T cell receptor beta chains from one sample sequenced in a study of blood T cells in healthy people across ages. Using a J-beta primer mix together with a sample-barcoded 5' primer, a second PCR was run for about 6 to 11 cycles. TCRdb used MiXCR to reprocess the 5' RACE reads, holding one entry per CDR3 protein. Of 800,000 or so distinct CDR3 sequences listed, roughly 25% are singletons. The same specimen was also included in a second study, on T cells of mothers and their children.

The specimen was blood. These receptors were collected from a boy younger than 18 in good health.

This clonotype has more than one count but fewer than ten. V is TRBV30 and J is TRBJ1-1; the D is unclear. V lost 7 bases and J 4 bases, leaving 13 bases between the germline ends. The length of the CDR3 is 12 residues. Germline V CDR1 and CDR2: GTSNPN, SVGIG (reference sequence). The DNA for the CDR3 is TGTGCCTTGACCCTAGCGGGCACTGAAGCTTTCTTT. Amino acids: CALTLAGTEAFF.

The chain employs TRBV6-5 and TRBJ2-7; D is possibly TRBD2 (6 bases). V was clipped by 6 bases and J by 0 bases, with 9 bases between them. CDR1 is MNHEY, CDR2 SVGAGI, per germline. The length of the CDR3 is 13 residues. The CDR3 loop is CASSTSSSYEQYF. The CDR3 coding sequence is TGTGCCAGCAGCACTAGCAGCTCCTACGAGCAGTACTTC.

This clonotype showed up just a few times. The V and J genes are TRBV4-3 and TRBJ2-1; unclear D gene. Germline-derived CDR1 and CDR2 are LGHNA and YSLEER. CDR3 length: 14 amino acids. V was shortened by 3 bases and J by 10 bases, with 16 bases between the two germline ends. The chain's CDR3 is CASSHLTGGEEQFF. Written as DNA, the CDR3 is TGCGCCAGCAGCCATCTGACGGGCGGCGAAGAGCAGTTCTTC.

In this sample, this clonotype turned up a few times. The rearrangement joins TRBV6-8 to TRBJ2-1; maybe TRBD2 (5 bases). Trimming removed 4 bases at V and 4 bases at J, with 17 bases between. Germline values: CDR1 MNHGY, CDR2 SAAAGT. The CDR3 has 16 amino acids. The CDR3 DNA reads TGTGCCAGCAGTTTGTTCCGCCGGGAATTATACAATGAGCAGTTCTTC. Translating gives CASSLFRRELYNEQFF.

V gene TRBV15 combines with J gene TRBJ2-2; D uncertain. Per the germline V gene, CDR1 is LNHNV and CDR2 is YYDKDF (reference sequence). Trimming left V 5 bases short and J 0 bases short, with 13 bases between. The CDR3 contains 16 residues. The CDR3, as DNA: TGTGCCACCAGCTATAACGAACAGACGAACACCGGGGAGCTGTTTTTT. This sequence encodes CATSYNEQTNTGELFF.